This TCR beta chain is drawn from a study of blood T cells in healthy people across ages. Overall study: T cells yielded about one barcoded beta molecule per two cells through template switching.

Germline lookup yields CDR1 DFQATT and CDR2 SNEGSKA (reference sequence). V lost 2 bases and J lost 9; bases outside the gene matches: 13. The CDR3 consists of 16 residues. Then a second PCR, running about 6 to 11 cycles, was carried out with a sample-barcoded 5' primer and a J-beta primer mix. TCRdb processed the 5' RACE reads anew with MiXCR; each CDR3 protein has one entry. The sample contains approximately 1.5 million distinct CDR3 sequences, about 31% of which appear only once. Sequencing used blood. The V gene is TRBV20-1, the J gene TRBJ2-5; TRBD2 agrees at 12 bases. This receptor was taken from a woman in her 30s in good health. CDR3 in DNA: TGCAGTGCTAGAACTCGACTAGCGGGGGCCCCTTGGGCCCAGTACTTC. Residues: CSARTRLAGAPWAQYF.